In its sample, the clone carrying this T cell receptor beta chain was seen once. The sample belongs to a study of blood T cell repertoires in COVID-19. Sequenced by immunoSEQ multiplex PCR; TCRdb stores in-frame clones only, minus some. The sample lists approximately 240,000 clones; 80% to 85% were seen once. Trimming removed 4 bases from V and 5 bases from J, with 13 bases in between. This CDR3 is built from 14 residues. The germline V gene has CDR1 SGDLS and CDR2 YYNGEE. The chain combines TRBV9 with TRBJ2-1; D perhaps matches TRBD1 (6 bases). Sequencing input: peripheral blood. The receptor was derived from a woman aged 25-40 years who had recovered from COVID-19. The CDR3 nucleotides read TGTGCCAGCAGCCCCTCAGGGGTTGACAATGAGCAGTTCTTC. As protein: CASSPSGVDNEQFF.